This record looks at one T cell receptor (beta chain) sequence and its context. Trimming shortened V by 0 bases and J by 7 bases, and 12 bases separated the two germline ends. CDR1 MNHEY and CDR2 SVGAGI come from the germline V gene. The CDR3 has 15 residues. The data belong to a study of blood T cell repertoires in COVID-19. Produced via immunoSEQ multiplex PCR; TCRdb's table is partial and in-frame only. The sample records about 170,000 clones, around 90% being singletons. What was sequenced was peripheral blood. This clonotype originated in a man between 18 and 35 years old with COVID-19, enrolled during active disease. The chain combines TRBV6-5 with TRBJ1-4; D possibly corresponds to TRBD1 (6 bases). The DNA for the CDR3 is TGTGCCAGCAGTTACTCGGGGGCCTGGGGTGAAAAACTGTTTTTT. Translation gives CASSYSGAWGEKLFF.